The 21 T cell receptor beta chains given below trace back to one sample, sequenced in a study of spatial heterogeneity in lung cancer. TCRdb redid the calling of the 5' RACE reads with MiXCR, one entry per CDR3 protein. The repertoire holds roughly 4,400 distinct CDR3 sequences, with around an eighth as singletons. Described time point: sample taken at primary tumor resection. For these TCRs, the target antigens are not known. Findings and limits, study-wide: Counts of expanded intratumoral alpha and beta TCRs tracked tumor mutation counts.

Sequences were derived from lung tumor tissue, sampled at surgery. Every receptor here comes from a male donor with early-stage non-small cell lung cancer.

This clonotype has a count of ten or more. This beta chain turned up in a library designed for alpha chains; as an off-target read, its abundance says little. This chain uses TRBV10-3 with TRBJ2-5, with 7 bases fitting TRBD1. CDR1 ENHRY and CDR2 SYGVKD come from the germline V gene. CDR3 length: 11 amino acids. Losses at the gene ends were 6 bases for V and 7 bases for J; bases not matched to a gene: 2. The CDR3 DNA reads TGTGCCATCAGCCCAGGGGGGACCCAGTACTTC. This encodes CAISPGGTQYF.

This clonotype showed up many times. Since it is a stray read in a library aimed at alpha chains, this beta chain has a size that is not meaningful. The rearrangement joins TRBV28 to TRBJ2-7; 8 positions agree with TRBD2. CDR1 is MDHEN, CDR2 SYDVKM, per germline. This CDR3 spans 12 amino acids. The J segment lost 9 bases and the V segment lost 7 bases, leaving 8 bases of the junction unmatched. As DNA, the CDR3 is TGTGCCAGCAAAAAACGCGGACTAGCGCAGTACTTC. This gives the protein CASKKRGLAQYF. The full variable domain, its missing parts supplied by reference TRBV28 and TRBJ2-7, is DVKVTQSSRYLVKRTGEKVFLECVQDMDHENMFWYRQDPGLGLRLIYFSYDVKMKEKGDIPEGYSVSREKKERFSLILESASTNQTSMYLCASKKRGLAQYFGPGTRLTVT.

This clonotype is categorized as medium-sized. The library was built for alpha chains, so this beta chain is an off-target read and its size means little. The chain is built from TRBV7-3 and TRBJ2-2, with D perhaps TRBD1 (6 bases). The CDR3 has 16 amino acids. Trimming took off 4 bases at V and 0 bases at J, with 12 bases between the two ends. Germline assignment: CDR1 SGHTA and CDR2 FQGTGA. CDR3: CASSSNRASNTGELFF. The CDR3 coding sequence is TGTGCCAGCAGCTCAAACAGGGCGTCGAACACCGGGGAGCTGTTTTTT.

Only a few counts were recorded for this clonotype. This beta chain turned up in a library designed for alpha chains; as an off-target read, its abundance says little. This sequence joins TRBV4-3 and TRBJ2-7, with unresolved D. Germline CDR1 reads LGHNA; CDR2 reads YSLEER. This CDR3 is built from 15 residues. Trimming pared 1 base from V and 4 bases from J, leaving 14 bases between. CDR3 nucleotides: TGCGCCAGCAGCCAAGCCCCCGGCGGAGATTACGAGCAGTACTTC. As protein: CASSQAPGGDYEQYF.

This clonotype was seen repeatedly, ten times or more. With the library built for alpha chains, this beta chain is off target and its frequency is not meaningful. V is TRBV21-1 and J is TRBJ2-3. TRBV21-1 is listed as a pseudogene. The CDR3 totals 15 residues. CDR3 DNA sequence: TGTGCCAGCAGCAAAGGGGCAGGTTGCACAGATACGCAGTATTTT. Encoded protein: CASSKGAGCTDTQYF.

In this sample, this clonotype turned up many times. This beta chain came through as a stray read in a library set up for alpha chains, and its size says little. V usage is TRBV12-3 or TRBV12-4 and J usage is TRBJ2-1; TRBD1 agrees at 9 bases. The CDR3 has 16 amino acids. V trimming: 8 bases; J trimming: 4 bases; junction bases outside the gene matches: 12. CDR3 coding DNA: TGTGCCAGCGCACAACCGACAGGGGGGGTTTACAATGAGCAGTTCTTC. This translates into CASAQPTGGVYNEQFF.

For this clonotype: This may stem from a read error, because a much larger clone lies one nucleotide away. This likely comes from a read error, as the CDR3 has no conserved phenylalanine or tryptophan at its end. With the library built for alpha chains, this beta chain is off target and its frequency is not meaningful. The chain couples TRBV5-1 to TRBJ2-5; 14 bases fit TRBD2. Germline V lookup: CDR1 SGHRS, CDR2 YFSETQ. The CDR3 has 15 residues. Germline trimming cut 4 bases from V and 4 bases from J; bases unmatched to any gene: 3. Written as DNA, the CDR3 is TGCGCCAGCAGCAAGGGACTAGCGGGGGTAGAGACCCAGTACTCC. Translation gives CASSKGLAGVETQYS.

In this sample, this clonotype turned up many times. As an off-target read in a library built for alpha chains, this beta chain has a frequency of little significance. Here the CDR3 DNA reads TGTGCCAGCAGCTCGCCGGGACTAGCGGGAGGGGGGCCTTACAATGAGCAGTTCTTC. Encoded protein: CASSSPGLAGGGPYNEQFF. The rearrangement uses TRBV7-2 and TRBJ2-1; TRBD2 agrees at 16 bases. Germline V gene data show CDR1 as SGHTA and CDR2 as FQGNSA. V lost 4 bases, J lost 4 bases, and 10 bases stayed unmatched. This CDR3 comprises 19 residues.

In this sample, this clonotype turned up many times. Little can be read into the size of this beta chain, an off-target read in a library designed for alpha chains. The J gene is TRBJ2-1, the V gene TRBV11-3, with 14 bases that match TRBD2. Germline V gene sequence: CDR1 SGHNT, CDR2 YENEEA. The CDR3 extends over 16 amino acids. J lost 8 bases, V lost 5 bases, and 8 bases had no gene match. The CDR3 region is CASSRGTSGRVDEQFF. The CDR3 nucleotides read TGTGCCAGCAGCAGAGGGACTAGCGGGAGAGTCGATGAGCAGTTCTTC.

Many counts were recorded for this clonotype. In a library made to pick up alpha chains, this beta chain is a stray read with a size that means little. The chain links TRBV28 to TRBJ1-5; D is unresolved. CDR1 and CDR2 (germline): MDHEN, SYDVKM. The germline V and J ends were trimmed by 1 base and 5 bases, with 3 bases remaining between them. The CDR3 has 12 residues. The CDR3 region is CASSLSDQPQHF. For the CDR3, the DNA is TGTGCCAGCAGTTTATCAGATCAGCCCCAGCATTTT. Full variable domain (rest looked up from reference TRBV28 and TRBJ1-5): DVKVTQSSRYLVKRTGEKVFLECVQDMDHENMFWYRQDPGLGLRLIYFSYDVKMKEKGDIPEGYSVSREKKERFSLILESASTNQTSMYLCASSLSDQPQHFGDGTRLSIL.

This clonotype was seen many times. Within a library made for alpha chains, this beta chain is off target, and its count is uninformative. J is TRBJ2-1 and V is TRBV6-2 or TRBV6-3; tentatively, D is TRBD2 (6 bases). The germline V and J ends were trimmed by 5 bases and 6 bases, with 14 bases remaining between them. The CDR3 loop spans 14 amino acids. Germline values: CDR1 MNHEY, CDR2 SVGEGT. DNA of the CDR3: TGTGCCAGCAGTGCTAGCGCCAGCCCCAATGAGCAGTTCTTC. The encoded protein is CASSASASPNEQFF.

By share, this clonotype ranks as medium-sized. This beta chain came through as a stray read in a library set up for alpha chains, and its size says little. This rearrangement joins TRBV5-1 to TRBJ1-4, with D unclear. CDR3 length: 14 amino acids. The V end lost 1 base, the J end lost 5 bases, and 9 bases lay between the germline ends. In germline, CDR1 is SGHRS, CDR2 YFSETQ. The DNA of the CDR3 is TGCGCCAGCAGCTTGAACGGAGGGAATGAAAAACTGTTTTTT. Translating it yields CASSLNGGNEKLFF.

There are a few counts of this clonotype. This beta chain is an unintended read in a library built for alpha chains; its size means little. The rearrangement links TRBV5-1 to TRBJ2-1, with 13 bases that match TRBD2. Looked up from germline, CDR1 is SGHRS and CDR2 is YFSETQ. The V gene end was trimmed by 2 bases and the J gene end by 6 bases; junction bases not matched to a gene: 5. The length of the CDR3 is 16 residues. The CDR3 loop is CASSFLLAGGPNEQFF. CDR3 bases: TGCGCCAGCAGCTTCCTACTAGCGGGGGGGCCCAATGAGCAGTTCTTC.

This clonotype was found many times. This beta chain came through as a stray read in a library set up for alpha chains, and its size says little. J is TRBJ2-5 and V is TRBV7-8; 9 bases are a match to TRBD2. Germline CDR1 reads SGHVS; CDR2 reads FQNEAQ. V shed 3 bases, J shed 5 bases, and the junction held 7 bases outside the gene matches. The CDR3 totals 15 residues. The CDR3 region has the DNA TGTGCCAGCAGCTTGATAGCGGGAGATTGGGAGACCCAGTACTTC. It yields the protein CASSLIAGDWETQYF.

As regards this clonotype: A library prepared for alpha chains yielded this beta chain as an off-target read; its size is of little meaning. The rearrangement links TRBV20-1 to TRBJ1-6; D is uncertain. Trimming took off 4 bases at V and 4 bases at J, with 8 bases between the two ends. Germline V gives CDR1 DFQATT, CDR2 SNEGSKA (reference sequence). The CDR3 covers 13 residues. The CDR3 region is CSATQAYNSPLHF. In DNA form, the CDR3 reads TGCAGTGCTACCCAAGCGTATAATTCACCCCTCCACTTT.

This clonotype is medium-sized by share. Since the library was made to target alpha chains, this beta chain is a stray read and its abundance is not meaningful. The V gene is TRBV20-1, the J gene TRBJ2-6, with unresolved D. CDR3 length: 16 amino acids. V gave up 3 bases and J gave up 0 bases, with 12 bases separating them. Germline V gives CDR1 DFQATT, CDR2 SNEGSKA (reference sequence). CDR3 in DNA: TGCAGTGCTAGGTTTCCGGGTGGCTCTGGGGCCAACGTCCTGACTTTC. Translation gives CSARFPGGSGANVLTF.

This clonotype was seen ten or more times. This beta chain turned up in a library designed for alpha chains; as an off-target read, its abundance says little. This chain joins TRBV28 and TRBJ1-2, with D perhaps matching TRBD1 (5 bases). This CDR3 has 12 amino acids. Germline lookup yields CDR1 MDHEN and CDR2 SYDVKM. Deletions cut 1 base from V and 8 bases from J, with 8 bases between. CDR3 residues: CASSLSGLGYTF. The CDR3 DNA sequence: TGTGCCAGCAGTTTATCAGGGCTGGGCTACACCTTC.

This clonotype was counted many times. This beta chain is off target for a library built for alpha chains, so its abundance means little. The rearrangement uses TRBV7-2 and TRBJ2-7; TRBD2 matches at 12 bases. CDR3 length: 14 amino acids. From germline, CDR1 is SGHTA and CDR2 FQGNSA. J lost 6 bases, V lost 5 bases, and 5 bases had no gene match. The CDR3 spells CASSPSGRASEQYF. Here the CDR3 DNA reads TGTGCCAGCAGCCCTAGCGGGAGGGCTAGCGAGCAGTACTTC.

This clonotype counts as medium-sized. The library was prepared for alpha chains; this beta chain is a stray read, so its frequency means little. The genes are TRBV7-2 and TRBJ2-1, with D maybe TRBD2 (6 bases). This CDR3 has 16 residues. Trimming stripped 2 bases from V and 0 bases from J, with 11 bases between. Looked up from germline, CDR1 is SGHTA and CDR2 is FQGNSA. The CDR3 is CASSLWDSSSYNEQFF. CDR3 sequence (DNA): TGTGCCAGCAGCTTATGGGACTCGAGCTCCTACAATGAGCAGTTCTTC.

By share of the sample, this clonotype is large. For a library built for alpha chains, this beta chain is a stray read; little rests on its size. The chain couples TRBV5-4 to TRBJ2-5; tentative D call: TRBD1 (5 bases). V shed 6 bases and J shed 2 bases, with 11 bases lying between them. Germline CDR1 SGHNT, CDR2 YYREEE (reference sequence). The CDR3 extends over 13 amino acids. The CDR3 reads CASNDRFQETQYF. As DNA, the CDR3 is TGTGCCAGCAACGACAGATTTCAAGAGACCCAGTACTTC.

Ten or more counts support this clonotype. The library was prepared for alpha chains; this beta chain is a stray read, so its frequency means little. The V call is TRBV28, the J call TRBJ1-1; no definite D call. Germline V gives CDR1 MDHEN, CDR2 SYDVKM. The ends were cut back, 5 bases at V and 7 bases at J, with 14 bases in the middle. The CDR3 is made up of 13 amino acids. In DNA form, the CDR3 reads TGTGCCAGCAGTCCCCCGTTGTTGGTTGAAGCTTTCTTT. Translation gives CASSPPLLVEAFF.